Many counts were recorded for the clone carrying this TCR beta chain. These data come from a study of CD8 T cells in ankylosing spondylitis. CDR1 and CDR2 (germline): MNHNS, SASEGT. CDR3 length: 12 residues. V was shortened by 3 bases and J by 4 bases, with 7 bases between the two germline ends. TCRdb recomputed calls from the 5' RACE reads with MiXCR, one row per CDR3 protein. The repertoire holds 350,000 to 450,000 distinct CDR3 sequences, with approximately 20% as singletons. The gene calls are TRBV6-1 and TRBJ2-7; the D is unclear. Sample: blood, either unsorted or a sorted T cell fraction (not recorded which). The TCR originated in a male donor with ankylosing spondylitis or in good health (not recorded which). CDR3 region: CASSESGYEQYF. The DNA of the CDR3 is TGTGCCAGCAGTGAGTCGGGTTACGAGCAGTACTTC.